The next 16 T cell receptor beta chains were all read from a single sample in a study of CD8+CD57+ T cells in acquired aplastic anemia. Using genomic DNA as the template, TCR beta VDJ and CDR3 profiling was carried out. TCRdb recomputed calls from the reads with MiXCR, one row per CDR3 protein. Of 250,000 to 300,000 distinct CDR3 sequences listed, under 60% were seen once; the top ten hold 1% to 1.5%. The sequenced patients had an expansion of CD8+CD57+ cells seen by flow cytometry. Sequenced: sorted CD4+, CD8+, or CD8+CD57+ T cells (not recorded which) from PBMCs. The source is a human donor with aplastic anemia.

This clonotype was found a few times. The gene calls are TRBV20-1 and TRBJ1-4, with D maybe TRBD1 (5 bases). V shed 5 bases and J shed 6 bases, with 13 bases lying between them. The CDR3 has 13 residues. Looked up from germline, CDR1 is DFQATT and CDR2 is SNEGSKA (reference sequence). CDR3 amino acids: CSAHSRVHEKLFF. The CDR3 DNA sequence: TGCAGTGCTCATTCCAGGGTCCATGAAAAACTGTTTTTT.

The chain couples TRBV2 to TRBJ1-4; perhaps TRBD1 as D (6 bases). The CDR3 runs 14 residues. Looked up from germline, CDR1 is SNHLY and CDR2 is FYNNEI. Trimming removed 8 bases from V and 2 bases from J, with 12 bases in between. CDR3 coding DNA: TGTGCCAGCCTCAACGACAGGACTAATGAAAAACTGTTTTTT. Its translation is CASLNDRTNEKLFF.

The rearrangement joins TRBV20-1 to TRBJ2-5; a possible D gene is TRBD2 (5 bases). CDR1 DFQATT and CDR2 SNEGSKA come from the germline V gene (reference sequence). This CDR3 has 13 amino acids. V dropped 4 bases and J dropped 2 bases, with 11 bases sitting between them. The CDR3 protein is CSAILSGQETQYF. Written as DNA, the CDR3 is TGCAGTGCTATTCTCAGCGGACAAGAGACCCAGTACTTC.

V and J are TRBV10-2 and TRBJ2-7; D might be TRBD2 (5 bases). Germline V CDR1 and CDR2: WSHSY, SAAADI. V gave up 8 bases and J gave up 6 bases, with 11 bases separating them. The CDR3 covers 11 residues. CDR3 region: CASEGAAEQYF. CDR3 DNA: TGCGCCAGCGAAGGAGCGGCCGAGCAGTACTTC.

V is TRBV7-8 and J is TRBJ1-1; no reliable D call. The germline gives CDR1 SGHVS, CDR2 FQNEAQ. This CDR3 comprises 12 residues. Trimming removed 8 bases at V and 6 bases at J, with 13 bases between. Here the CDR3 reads CASLPGGAEAFF. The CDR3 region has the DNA TGTGCCAGCTTACCGGGAGGAGCTGAAGCTTTCTTT.

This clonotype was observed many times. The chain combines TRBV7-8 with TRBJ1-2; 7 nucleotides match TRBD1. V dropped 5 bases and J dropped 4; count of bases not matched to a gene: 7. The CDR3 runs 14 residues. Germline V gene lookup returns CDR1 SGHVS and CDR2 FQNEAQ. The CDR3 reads CASSPPGTAYGYTF. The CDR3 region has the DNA TGTGCCAGCAGCCCTCCGGGGACAGCCTATGGCTACACCTTC.

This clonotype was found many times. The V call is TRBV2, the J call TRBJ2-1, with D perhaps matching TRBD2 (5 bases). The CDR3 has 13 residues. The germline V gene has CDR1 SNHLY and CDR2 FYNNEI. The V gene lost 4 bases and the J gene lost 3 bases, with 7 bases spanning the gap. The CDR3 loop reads CASSASRYNEQFF. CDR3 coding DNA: TGTGCCAGCAGTGCTAGCCGCTACAATGAGCAGTTCTTC.

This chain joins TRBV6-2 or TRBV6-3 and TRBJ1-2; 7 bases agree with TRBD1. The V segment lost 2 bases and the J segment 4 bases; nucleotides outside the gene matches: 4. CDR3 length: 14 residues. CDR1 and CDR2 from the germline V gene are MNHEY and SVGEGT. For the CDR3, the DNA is TGTGCCAGCAGTTACAAGGGGGCAGGCTATGGCTACACCTTC. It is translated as CASSYKGAGYGYTF.

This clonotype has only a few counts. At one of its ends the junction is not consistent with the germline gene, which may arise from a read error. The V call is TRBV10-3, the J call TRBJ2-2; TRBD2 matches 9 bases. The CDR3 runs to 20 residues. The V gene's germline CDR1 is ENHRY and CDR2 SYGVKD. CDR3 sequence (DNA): TGTGCCATCATTGGGATTCGGCAGGGCGGGAGGGGCTCCTGGCACCGGGGAGCTGTTTTT. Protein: CAIIGIRQGGRGSWHRGAVF.

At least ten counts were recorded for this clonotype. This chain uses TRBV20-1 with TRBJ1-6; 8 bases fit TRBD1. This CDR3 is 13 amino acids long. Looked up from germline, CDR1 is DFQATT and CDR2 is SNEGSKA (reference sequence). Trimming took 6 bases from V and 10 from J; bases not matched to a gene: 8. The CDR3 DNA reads TGCAGTGCCGGGACAGGCCCATGGTCACCCCTCCACTTT. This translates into CSAGTGPWSPLHF.

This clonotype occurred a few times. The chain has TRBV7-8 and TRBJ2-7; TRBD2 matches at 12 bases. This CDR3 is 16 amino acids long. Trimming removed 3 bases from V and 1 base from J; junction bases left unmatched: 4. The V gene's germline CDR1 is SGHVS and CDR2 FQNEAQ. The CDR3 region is CASSFSSGGASYEQYF. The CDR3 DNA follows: TGTGCCAGCAGCTTTTCTAGCGGGGGGGCGTCCTACGAGCAGTACTTC.

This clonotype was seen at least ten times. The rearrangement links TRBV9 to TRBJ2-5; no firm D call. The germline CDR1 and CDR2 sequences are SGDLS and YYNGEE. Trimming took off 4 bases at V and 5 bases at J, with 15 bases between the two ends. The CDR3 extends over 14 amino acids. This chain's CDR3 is CASSPQLGRETQYF. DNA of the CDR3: TGTGCCAGCAGCCCCCAGCTTGGGCGGGAGACCCAGTACTTC.

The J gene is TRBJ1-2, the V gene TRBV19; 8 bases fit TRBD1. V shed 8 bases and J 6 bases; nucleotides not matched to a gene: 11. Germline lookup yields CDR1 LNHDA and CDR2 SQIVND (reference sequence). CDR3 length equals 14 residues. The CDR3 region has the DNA TGTGCCAGTCAAGCAGGGGGCGTTAGCGATGGCTACACCTTC. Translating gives CASQAGGVSDGYTF.

The CDR3 region has the DNA TGCGCCAGCAGTGAAGGGGCGGTCGGGACCGGGGAGCTGTTTTTT. Translation gives CASSEGAVGTGELFF. J is TRBJ2-2 and V is TRBV10-1; D is possibly TRBD1 (5 bases). V gave up 3 bases and J gave up 5 bases, with 13 bases separating them. There are 15 residues in the CDR3. Germline lookup yields CDR1 WNHNN and CDR2 SYGVQD (reference sequence).

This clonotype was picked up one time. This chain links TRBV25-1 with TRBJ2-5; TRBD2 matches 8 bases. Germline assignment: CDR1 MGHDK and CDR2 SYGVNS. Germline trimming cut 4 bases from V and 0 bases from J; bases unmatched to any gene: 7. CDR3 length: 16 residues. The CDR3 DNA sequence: TGTGCCAGCAGTGTCAGCGGGGGCCGTGACCAAGAGACCCAGTACTTC. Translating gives CASSVSGGRDQETQYF.

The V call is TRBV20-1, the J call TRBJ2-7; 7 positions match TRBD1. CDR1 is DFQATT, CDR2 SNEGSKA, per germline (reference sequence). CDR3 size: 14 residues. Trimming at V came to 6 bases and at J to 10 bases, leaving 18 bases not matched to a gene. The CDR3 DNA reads TGCAGTGCAGTTAACCGGGACAGACTAATGGACCAGTACTTC. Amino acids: CSAVNRDRLMDQYF.